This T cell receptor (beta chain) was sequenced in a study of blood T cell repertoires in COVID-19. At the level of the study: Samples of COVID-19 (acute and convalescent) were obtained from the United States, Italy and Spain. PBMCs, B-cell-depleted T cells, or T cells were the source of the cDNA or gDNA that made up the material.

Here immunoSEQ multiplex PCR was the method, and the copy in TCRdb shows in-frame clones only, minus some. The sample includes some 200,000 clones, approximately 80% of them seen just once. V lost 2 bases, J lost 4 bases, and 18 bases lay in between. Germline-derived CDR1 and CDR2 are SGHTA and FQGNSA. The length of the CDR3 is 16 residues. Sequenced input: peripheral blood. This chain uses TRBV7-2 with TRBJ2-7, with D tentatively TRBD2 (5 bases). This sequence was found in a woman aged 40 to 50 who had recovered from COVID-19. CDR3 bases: TGTGCCAGCAGCTTATCGGCTCAGTCTAGCAATTACGAGCAGTACTTC. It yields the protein CASSLSAQSSNYEQYF.